A single sample gave rise to the 29 T cell receptor beta chains below, sequenced in a study of T-cell reconstitution after alpha-beta-depleted transplantation in children. Unique molecular identifiers were incorporated into the prepared TCRbeta library. One entry per CDR3 protein results from TCRdb running MiXCR on the PCR reads. The table includes around 680,000 distinct CDR3 sequences, 16% detected once. Material: PBMCs from the stem cell graft donor, obtained from the stem cell graft. The source of these receptors is a human donor who donated a stem cell graft to a child with acute myeloid leukemia.

This clonotype was detected many times. J is TRBJ2-1 and V is TRBV29-1; perhaps TRBD2 as D (7 bases). The CDR3 has 13 amino acids. V dropped 2 bases and J dropped 7 bases, with 12 bases sitting between them. The germline CDR1 and CDR2 sequences are SQVTM and ANQGSEA. CDR3 sequence: CSVERGAGNEQFF. The DNA for the CDR3 is TGCAGCGTTGAACGGGGGGCCGGGAATGAGCAGTTCTTC.

V gene TRBV15 combines with J gene TRBJ1-2; D call uncertain. V lost 2 bases, J lost 8 bases, and 12 bases lay in between. This CDR3 comprises 13 residues. Per germline, CDR1 LNHNV and CDR2 YYDKDF (reference sequence). The CDR3 DNA sequence: TGTGCCACCAGCAGATCCCCTAGCCGCGGCTACACCTTC. This encodes CATSRSPSRGYTF.

The sample holds many counts of this clonotype. This chain joins TRBV4-3 and TRBJ1-2; 8 nucleotides agree with TRBD1. CDR3 length: 17 residues. After removal of 0 bases from V and 7 bases from J, the junction contained 13 bases not matched to a gene. Germline loops: CDR1 LGHNA, CDR2 YSLEER. The CDR3 region is CASSQDRGDRSFLGYTF. CDR3 bases: TGCGCCAGCAGCCAAGATCGAGGGGACAGGTCCTTCCTTGGCTACACCTTC.

This clonotype has more than one count but fewer than ten. The chain is built from TRBV20-1 and TRBJ1-2, with D possibly being TRBD1 (5 bases). Germline CDR1 is DFQATT and CDR2 is SNEGSKA (reference sequence). Trimming removed 5 bases from V and 2 bases from J, with 15 bases in between. The CDR3 loop spans 14 amino acids. The CDR3 region has the DNA TGCAGTGCTCTTGGAGGGGACGCCAACTATGGCTACACCTTC. It translates to CSALGGDANYGYTF.

The V and J genes are TRBV9 and TRBJ2-5; TRBD1 matches 10 bases. In germline, CDR1 is SGDLS, CDR2 YYNGEE. V was clipped by 3 bases and J by 3 bases; unmatched bases: 5. This CDR3 has 15 residues. The CDR3 region has the DNA TGTGCCAGCAGCGCCTCCGGGACAGGGGAAGAGACCCAGTACTTC. This sequence encodes CASSASGTGEETQYF.

In this sample, this clonotype turned up a few times. The chain joins TRBV7-2 to TRBJ2-2, with TRBD2 as a possible D gene (6 bases). V was cut by 8 bases and J by 0 bases, with 16 bases left in between. From germline, CDR1 is SGHTA and CDR2 FQGNSA. The CDR3 contains 16 residues. CDR3 region: CASGRGGTANTGELFF. The CDR3 coding sequence is TGTGCCAGCGGCCGTGGGGGGACCGCGAACACCGGGGAGCTGTTTTTT. The variable domain in full, completed from reference TRBV7-2 and TRBJ2-2, reads GAGVSQSPSNKVTEKGKDVELRCDPISGHTALYWYRQSLGQGLEFLIYFQGNSAPDKSGLPSDRFSAERTGGSVSTLTIQRTQQEDSAVYLCASGRGGTANTGELFFGEGSRLTVL.

There are a few counts of this clonotype. J is TRBJ2-1 and V is TRBV2, with D tentatively TRBD2 (6 bases). The V and J ends lost 4 bases and 0 bases respectively, with 10 bases between them. CDR3 size: 15 residues. The germline gives CDR1 SNHLY, CDR2 FYNNEI. The CDR3: CASSAGLPSYNEQFF. DNA of the CDR3: TGTGCCAGCAGTGCGGGACTCCCCTCCTACAATGAGCAGTTCTTC.

The sample holds a few counts of this clonotype. The chain combines TRBV5-1 with TRBJ2-1; possibly TRBD1 for D (5 bases). The V gene's germline CDR1 is SGHRS and CDR2 YFSETQ. V was clipped by 7 bases and J by 6 bases, with 17 bases between them. The CDR3 length is 14 residues. The chain's CDR3 is CASSQGKASNEQFF. The CDR3 DNA follows: TGCGCCAGCTCGCAGGGAAAGGCCTCCAATGAGCAGTTCTTC.

This clonotype was observed many times. CDR3 sequence reads: CASSPDTQETQYF. CDR3 nucleotide sequence: TGTGCCAGCAGCCCTGACACCCAAGAGACCCAGTACTTC. This chain links TRBV9 with TRBJ2-5; D is ambiguous. This CDR3 has 13 amino acids. Germline CDR1 SGDLS, CDR2 YYNGEE. Between the trimmed V and J ends, which lost 4 bases and 1 base, there was a span of 8 bases.

The V and J genes are TRBV12-3 or TRBV12-4 and TRBJ1-6, with TRBD1 as a possible D gene (6 bases). CDR3 size: 14 residues. V shed 5 bases and J shed 6 bases, with 11 bases lying between them. CDR3 coding DNA: TGTGCCAGCAGTCCGCGGGGGGCTAATTCACCCCTCCACTTT. Amino acid sequence: CASSPRGANSPLHF.

This chain joins TRBV7-9 and TRBJ1-1; unclear D gene. Between the trimmed V and J ends, which lost 2 bases and 5 bases, there was a span of 6 bases. The CDR3 runs 12 residues. Germline V lookup: CDR1 SEHNR, CDR2 FQNEAQ (reference sequence). The CDR3, as DNA: TGTGCCAGCAGCTTACCTGAGACTGAAGCTTTCTTT. As protein: CASSLPETEAFF.

This clonotype was counted only a few times. J is TRBJ2-7 and V is TRBV7-3, with 8 positions matching TRBD2. The ends lost 5 bases at V and 7 bases at J; junction bases unmatched: 13. The length of the CDR3 is 15 residues. Germline V gene sequence: CDR1 SGHTA, CDR2 FQGTGA. DNA of the CDR3: TGTGCCAGCAGCCTGTCGACTGCCGGGGGGGCAGAGCAGTACTTC. Translating it yields CASSLSTAGGAEQYF.

This clonotype was detected only a few times. The V and J genes are TRBV7-2 and TRBJ2-1; tentative D call: TRBD1 (6 bases). The CDR3 runs 14 residues. CDR1 SGHTA and CDR2 FQGNSA come from the germline V gene. V lost 7 bases and J 6 bases, leaving 16 bases between the germline ends. The DNA for the CDR3 is TGTGCCAGCAACTCTGGATTACAGGGCAATGAGCAGTTCTTC. Amino acids: CASNSGLQGNEQFF.

This clonotype occurred many times. This chain uses TRBV20-1 with TRBJ2-3; tentatively, D is TRBD1 or TRBD2 (5 bases each). V lost 0 bases to trimming and J lost 2 bases, with 15 bases between them. The V gene's germline CDR1 is DFQATT and CDR2 SNEGSKA (reference sequence). The CDR3 has 16 residues. CDR3 protein: CSAREGDRVATDTQYF. CDR3 nucleotides: TGCAGTGCTAGAGAAGGGGACCGTGTGGCCACAGATACGCAGTATTTT.

About this clonotype itself: A much more abundant neighbour one base away suggests this may be a read error. The V and J genes are TRBV10-3 and TRBJ2-3; no clear D. Germline assignment: CDR1 ENHRY and CDR2 SYGVKD. The CDR3 extends over 16 amino acids. Trimming cost V 4 bases and J 1 base, with 15 bases left between them. The CDR3, as DNA: TGTGCCATCAGTGGGGCTTACGGCCGTGGCACAGATACGCAGTATTTT. It is translated as CAISGAYGRGTDTQYF.

This clonotype was seen many times. The chain carries TRBV7-2 and TRBJ2-1; D is unclear. The germline V and J ends were trimmed by 0 bases and 6 bases, with 15 bases remaining between them. This CDR3 comprises 16 residues. Germline lookup yields CDR1 SGHTA and CDR2 FQGNSA. The CDR3 loop reads CASSLAPARGRNEQFF. The CDR3 bases are TGTGCCAGCAGCTTAGCGCCTGCTAGAGGACGCAATGAGCAGTTCTTC. The full variable domain, rest sourced from reference TRBV7-2 and TRBJ2-1, is GAGVSQSPSNKVTEKGKDVELRCDPISGHTALYWYRQSLGQGLEFLIYFQGNSAPDKSGLPSDRFSAERTGGSVSTLTIQRTQQEDSAVYLCASSLAPARGRNEQFFGPGTRLTVL.

A word on this clonotype: This may come from a read error, since a much larger clone is one base off. The chain has TRBV5-6 and TRBJ2-5; D may correspond to TRBD1 or TRBD2 (5 bases each). The germline V and J ends were trimmed by 3 bases and 5 bases, with 11 bases remaining between them. Per germline, CDR1 SGHDT and CDR2 YYEEEE. CDR3 length equals 13 residues. CDR3 loop: CASSWGPSETQYF. CDR3 in DNA: TGTGCCAGCAGCTGGGGACCATCCGAGACCCAGTACTTC.

This clonotype was found many times. The J gene is TRBJ2-2, the V gene TRBV29-1; possible D gene TRBD2, 6 bases. This CDR3 comprises 16 residues. Germline loops: CDR1 SQVTM, CDR2 ANQGSEA. The germline V and J ends were trimmed by 3 bases and 2 bases, with 16 bases remaining between them. The CDR3: CSVDGVGGLNTGELFF. CDR3 nucleotides: TGCAGCGTTGATGGCGTGGGGGGATTAAACACCGGGGAGCTGTTTTTT.

This clonotype was recorded many times. The CDR3 nucleotides are TGTGCCAGCAGCTTAAATCGGGGGGCCGAGGGAGAGCAGTACTTC. It yields the protein CASSLNRGAEGEQYF. J is TRBJ2-7 and V is TRBV7-2, with D perhaps matching TRBD2 (7 bases). V lost 2 bases, J lost 7 bases, and 18 bases lay in between. This CDR3 region has 15 residues. Germline lookup yields CDR1 SGHTA and CDR2 FQGNSA.

This clonotype came up many times. The chain employs TRBV20-1 and TRBJ2-7; 10 bases fit TRBD1. This CDR3 is 16 amino acids long. CDR1 and CDR2 from the germline V gene are DFQATT and SNEGSKA (reference sequence). Germline trimming cut 2 bases from V and 3 bases from J; bases unmatched to any gene: 10. The CDR3 sequence is CSARQPTGGSLYEQYF. CDR3 sequence (DNA): TGCAGTGCTAGACAACCGACAGGGGGCTCTCTCTACGAGCAGTACTTC.

This clonotype has more than one count but fewer than ten. The chain uses TRBV5-1 and TRBJ2-4; D is possibly TRBD2 (5 bases). The CDR3 is made up of 15 amino acids. Trimming removed 4 bases from V and 2 bases from J, with 13 bases in between. Germline V gene sequence: CDR1 SGHRS, CDR2 YFSETQ. CDR3 residues: CASSMPGETKNIQYF. The DNA for the CDR3 is TGCGCCAGCAGCATGCCCGGGGAAACCAAAAACATTCAGTACTTC.

On this clonotype itself: This clone may be a read error of a much larger clone one base away. The chain carries TRBV20-1 and TRBJ1-1, with 11 bases matching TRBD1. V shed 5 bases and J 1 base; nucleotides not matched to a gene: 3. This CDR3 contains 14 residues. CDR1 and CDR2 (germline): DFQATT, SNEGSKA (reference sequence). The CDR3 is CSARTGGSNTEAFF. For the CDR3, the DNA is TGCAGTGCTCGGACAGGGGGCTCGAACACTGAAGCTTTCTTT.

This clonotype was observed a few times. The chain recombines TRBV5-1 with TRBJ1-5; possibly TRBD1 for D (5 bases). Trimming pared 4 bases from V and 0 bases from J, leaving 14 bases between. This CDR3 has 16 amino acids. Germline CDR1 is SGHRS and CDR2 is YFSETQ. The CDR3 sequence: CASSTEGPYSNQPQHF. Written as DNA, the CDR3 is TGCGCCAGCAGCACGGAGGGGCCTTATAGCAATCAGCCCCAGCATTTT.

This clonotype was recorded many times. The V call is TRBV7-9, the J call TRBJ2-1; tentative D call: TRBD1 (6 bases). The V gene lost 5 bases and the J gene lost 13 bases, with 18 bases spanning the gap. Germline CDR1 SEHNR, CDR2 FQNEAQ (reference sequence). This CDR3 contains 13 residues. This CDR3 is CASSLDRNGDQFF. The CDR3 nucleotides read TGTGCCAGCAGCCTTGACAGGAATGGAGATCAGTTCTTC.

This clonotype was seen many times. V usage is TRBV7-9 and J usage is TRBJ2-5; 12 bases agree with TRBD1. The V and J ends lost 4 bases and 5 bases, in that order; junction bases with no gene match: 5. The CDR3 is 15 amino acids. Per germline, CDR1 SEHNR and CDR2 FQNEAQ (reference sequence). CDR3 nucleotide sequence: TGTGCCAGCAGCTCCGGGACAGGGGGCAGGGAGACCCAGTACTTC. It is translated as CASSSGTGGRETQYF. The full variable domain, in which reference TRBV7-9 and TRBJ2-5 provide the parts outside the CDR3, is DTGVSQNPRHKITKRGQNVTFRCDPISEHNRLYWYRQTLGQGPEFLTYFQNEAQLEKSRLLSDRFSAERPKGSFSTLEIQRTEQGDSAMYLCASSSGTGGRETQYFGPGTRLLVL.

This rearrangement joins TRBV28 to TRBJ2-7; D call uncertain. Trimming pared 5 bases from V and 4 bases from J, leaving 9 bases between. The germline gives CDR1 MDHEN, CDR2 SYDVKM. The CDR3 totals 12 residues. The CDR3 DNA sequence: TGTGCCAGCAGTGAAGGGATTTACGAGCAGTACGTC. As protein: CASSEGIYEQYV.

This clonotype was seen at least ten times. The chain joins TRBV7-6 to TRBJ2-7; D possibly corresponds to TRBD1 (6 bases). Germline CDR1 SGHVS, CDR2 FNYEAQ. Trimming took 1 base from V and 3 from J, leaving 16 bases between them. The CDR3 totals 16 residues. The CDR3 DNA reads as TGTGCCAGCAGCTTAGGCCCCCCGGGACAAAGCTACGAGCAGTACGTC. Amino acids: CASSLGPPGQSYEQYV.

The chain uses TRBV3-1 and TRBJ1-2, with D unclear. The V gene lost 4 bases and the J gene lost 3 bases, with 9 bases spanning the gap. The V gene's germline CDR1 is LGHDT and CDR2 YNNKEL (reference sequence). The CDR3 totals 13 residues. The CDR3 sequence: CASSPDTYYGYTF. CDR3 nucleotides: TGTGCCAGCAGCCCCGACACGTACTATGGCTACACCTTC.

This clonotype was counted only a few times. The chain recombines TRBV6-5 with TRBJ2-2, with D possibly called TRBD1 or TRBD2 (5 bases each). Germline lookup yields CDR1 MNHEY and CDR2 SVGAGI. The CDR3 sequence is 14 residues long. V was clipped by 6 bases and J by 5 bases, with 13 bases between them. The CDR3 sequence: CASSGARVTGELFF. The DNA for the CDR3 is TGTGCCAGCAGCGGGGCGAGGGTTACCGGGGAGCTGTTTTTT.